The present entry profiles one TCR beta chain with its context. This entry comes from a study of shared clonotypes between healthy human individuals. Using approximately 200 ng DNA, 32,000 or so T cell genomes, the sorted-subset replicate PCRs were run. Method: immunoSEQ multiplex PCR; TCRdb's copy keeps in-frame clones and lacks some. Of about 1 million clones listed, roughly 75% are singletons. Losses at the gene ends were 3 bases for V and 4 bases for J; bases not matched to a gene: 5. This CDR3 is built from 15 residues. Germline V gives CDR1 KGHSH, CDR2 LQKENI. The rearrangement links TRBV18 to TRBJ1-2; 10 bases map to TRBD1. The sample comprised memory CD4+ T cells sorted from blood. As to subset: CD45RA-negative fraction. The source of this sequence is a man younger than 35 in good health. The DNA for the CDR3 is TGTGCCAGCTCACCCCGACAGGGGGCCTTCTATGGCTACACCTTC. This translates into CASSPRQGAFYGYTF.